A selection of T cell receptor beta chains follows, all from one sample in a study of blood T cell repertoires in COVID-19. Assay used: immunoSEQ multiplex PCR; TCRdb lists only in-frame clones, some missing. The sample lists 250,000 or so clones, 70% to 85% seen once, with under 2% in the top ten. The sample taken for sequencing was peripheral blood. All receptors come from a woman older than 75 with acute or convalescent COVID-19. CDR3s include the opening cysteine and the closing phenylalanine or tryptophan. A D gene is named only where the DNA matches it firmly.

D gene	V gene	J gene	CDR3 DNA	CDR3 protein
-	TRBV28	TRBJ1-2	TGTGCCAGCAGTTTAGTTAGCTATGGCTACACCTTC	CASSLVSYGYTF
-	TRBV7-8	TRBJ2-7	TGTGCCAGCAGCACCCGACGCCGGAGCTCCTACGAGCAGTACTTC	CASSTRRRSSYEQYF
-	TRBV27	TRBJ1-5	TGTGCCAGCAGTCTAACTTTTGGCAATCAGCCCCAGCATTTT	CASSLTFGNQPQHF
TRBD2	TRBV7-3	TRBJ2-7	TGTGCCAGCAGCTTAGGTGGACTAGCGGGAACCTACGAGCAGTACTTC	CASSLGGLAGTYEQYF
-	TRBV11-2	TRBJ2-3	TGTGCCAGCAGCCTAGGTTATAGCACAGATACGCAGTATTTT	CASSLGYSTDTQYF
-	TRBV10-1	TRBJ1-1	TGCGCCAGCAGTGAGTCGAGCAGGGGACGTATGAACACTGAAGCTTTCTTT	CASSESSRGRMNTEAFF
-	TRBV2	TRBJ2-2	TGTGCCAGCAGTGAATATACGTGGACAGGGGAGCTGTTTTTT	CASSEYTWTGELFF
TRBD1	TRBV28	TRBJ1-2	TGTGCCAGCAGTTCGGGACAGAGGGGCTACACCTTC	CASSSGQRGYTF
-	TRBV30	TRBJ2-5	TGTGCCTGGAGTACCGGGAGTGAGACCCAGTACTTC	CAWSTGSETQYF
TRBD1	TRBV5-5	TRBJ1-4	TGTGCCAGCAGCTTCCGGGACAGGGGACTTAATGAAAAACTGTTTTTT	CASSFRDRGLNEKLFF